This record concerns one T cell receptor (beta chain) sequence. The data belong to a study of blood T cell repertoires in COVID-19. Study at large: PBMCs, B-cell-depleted T cells, or T cells were the source of the cDNA or gDNA that made up the material.

CDR1 is SGHDT, CDR2 YYEEEE, per germline. V shed 1 base and J shed 0 bases, with 5 bases lying between them. The CDR3 consists of 15 residues. In the original workflow: Reference gene primer amplification gave nucleated cell count estimates. The data were produced by immunoSEQ multiplex PCR, yet TCRdb's version contains in-frame clones alone and is incomplete. For V, J and clone size, that table is used; D and trimming come from the DNA. Among approximately 240,000 clones listed, around four fifths were seen once. Material for sequencing was peripheral blood. The genes are TRBV5-6 and TRBJ2-6; D remains unclear. This sequence originates from a woman aged 55-75 years with active or convalescent COVID-19. The CDR3 is CASSLLFSGANVLTF. The CDR3, as DNA: TGTGCCAGCAGCTTGCTCTTCTCTGGGGCCAACGTCCTGACTTTC.